This TCR beta chain was captured in a study of CD4+ T cells in melanoma (dated by TCRdb to 2021 to 2024). About the full investigation: The study investigated neoantigen-specific CD4+ T cells in human melanoma.

Note on this clone: Its antigen target is currently unknown. Per-nucleotide qualities are absent, and no much larger clonotype sits a single base away.

The junction carries 7 bases between V and J, which are trimmed by 0 bases and 0 bases respectively. As encoded in the germline V gene (reference sequence), CDR1 is LNHDA while CDR2 is SQIVND. From cysteine to phenylalanine, the CDR3 is 15 amino acids long. The retained sequence is limited to the CDR3, 45 bases, with the frame set at the first base. Broader findings and caveats from the paper: The report described a correlation between neoantigen-specific CD4+ T cells and the function of CD8+ T cells, macrophages and B cells. Neoantigen-specific CD4+ T cells in melanoma were reported to show diverse differentiation states.

The donors were melanoma patients. Library construction relied on the immunoSEQ multiplex PCR assay. Entries here come from immuneACCESS through TCRdb and include only in-frame sequences with V and J called. Some clones fail to appear in such tables; in the studies checked, an unresolved V gene covers under half of the shortfall, and the cause of the remainder is unknown. Counted in this sample were about 50,000 clones; roughly nine tenths of them appeared once. The biggest ten clones account for roughly 10% of the sample. This TCR came from a human donor with melanoma. The sequencing sample was made of peripheral blood. The V and J segments used are TRBV19 and TRBJ2-3; there is no confident call for the D gene. The encoded CDR3 is CASSIDPASTDTQYF. The nucleotides read TGTGCCAGTAGTATAGATCCGGCTAGCACAGATACGCAGTATTTT. Here the CDR3 is joined to the reference TRBV19 and TRBJ2-3 genes, and the full variable domain is: DGGITQSPKYLFRKEGQNVTLSCEQNLNHDAMYWYRQDPGQGLRLIYYSQIVNDFQKGDIAEGYSVSREKKESFPLTVTSAQKNPTAFYLCASSIDPASTDTQYFGPGTRLTVL.